Listed here are 31 T cell receptor beta chains from one sample, sequenced in a study of blood T cell repertoires in COVID-19. TCRdb keeps only in-frame clones here, not all; method: immunoSEQ multiplex PCR. The profile shows fewer than 250,000 clones, nearly 90% of them singletons. Sequences were obtained from PBMCs or T cells enriched from blood (not recorded which). The receptors stem from a man aged 25 to 45 who had recovered from COVID-19.

The V call is TRBV4-1, the J call TRBJ2-5, with D unresolved. V lost 0 bases and J lost 5, with 4 bases in between. This CDR3 has 12 amino acids. Germline V gene data show CDR1 as MGHRA and CDR2 as YSYEKL. Here the CDR3 DNA reads TGCGCCAGCAGCCAAGAACACGAGACCCAGTACTTC. Protein product: CASSQEHETQYF.

The V gene is TRBV7-8, the J gene TRBJ1-6, with 12 bases fitting TRBD1. Germline trimming cut 3 bases from V and 7 bases from J; bases unmatched to any gene: 10. CDR1 and CDR2 (germline): SGHVS, FQNEAQ. The CDR3 is made up of 18 amino acids. This CDR3 is CASSLPGTGGVWNSPLHF. CDR3 DNA sequence: TGTGCCAGCAGCTTGCCGGGGACAGGGGGCGTGTGGAATTCACCCCTCCACTTT.

The chain carries TRBV6-5 and TRBJ1-1, with 8 bases identical to TRBD1. Germline-derived CDR1 and CDR2 are MNHEY and SVGAGI. This CDR3 has 12 amino acids. V shed 2 bases, J shed 12 bases, and the junction held 5 bases outside the gene matches. The CDR3 loop reads CASSYGQGRPFF. In nucleotides, the CDR3 is TGTGCCAGCAGTTACGGACAGGGCCGGCCTTTCTTT.

The CDR3: CASSSSQGLLQETQYF. The CDR3 DNA reads TGTGCCAGCAGCTCGTCTCAGGGACTGCTCCAAGAGACCCAGTACTTC. J is TRBJ2-5 and V is TRBV11-2; TRBD2 is a possible D gene (6 bases). Germline V lookup: CDR1 SGHAT, CDR2 FQNNGV. The CDR3 length is 16 residues. The V and J ends lost 4 bases and 1 base respectively, with 16 bases between them.

This sequence joins TRBV6-5 and TRBJ2-4; D possibly corresponds to TRBD1 (5 bases). The CDR3 loop spans 14 amino acids. Germline V gene data show CDR1 as MNHEY and CDR2 as SVGAGI. Between the trimmed V and J ends, which lost 6 bases and 5 bases, there was a span of 14 bases. CDR3 residues: CASRTTAFENIQYF. The DNA of the CDR3 is TGTGCCAGCAGGACGACAGCCTTCGAAAACATTCAGTACTTC.

This sequence joins TRBV6-5 and TRBJ2-7; D is unclear. CDR3 length equals 16 residues. Looked up from germline, CDR1 is MNHEY and CDR2 is SVGAGI. V lost 2 bases and J 4 bases, leaving 18 bases between the germline ends. Here the CDR3 reads CASSYTTRVRGYEQYF. The CDR3 bases are TGTGCCAGCAGTTACACGACAAGAGTACGTGGGTACGAGCAGTACTTC.

Only one count was recorded for this clone. The rearrangement uses TRBV7-9 and TRBJ1-2; D unresolved. Trimming pared 0 bases from V and 1 base from J, leaving 12 bases between. From germline, CDR1 is SEHNR and CDR2 FQNEAQ (reference sequence). The CDR3 has 16 residues. CDR3 protein: CASSLATGFGNYGYTF. DNA for the CDR3: TGTGCCAGCAGCTTAGCGACCGGGTTCGGTAACTATGGCTACACCTTC.

The rearrangement links TRBV10-1 to TRBJ2-1; 14 positions match TRBD2. This CDR3 is 16 amino acids long. Unmatched junction bases numbered 6, after V lost 4 bases and J lost 7 bases. Per germline, CDR1 WNHNN and CDR2 SYGVQD (reference sequence). The chain's CDR3 is CASSGTGTSGRNEQFF. The CDR3 nucleotides read TGCGCCAGCAGTGGGACCGGGACTAGCGGGAGAAATGAGCAGTTCTTC.

This clone was picked up a small number of times. CDR3 nucleotide sequence: TGTGCCATCAAGCGGGGCTCTGACTCTGGAAACACCATATATTTT. The encoded protein is CAIKRGSDSGNTIYF. This chain joins TRBV10-3 and TRBJ1-3; D perhaps matches TRBD1 (5 bases). V gave up 7 bases and J gave up 0 bases, with 13 bases separating them. Germline loops: CDR1 ENHRY, CDR2 SYGVKD. CDR3 length: 15 amino acids.

The DNA for the CDR3 is TGTGCCAGCAGCGTAGGACTAGACTACACAGATACGCAGTATTTT. Protein product: CASSVGLDYTDTQYF. This chain links TRBV9 with TRBJ2-3, with D perhaps matching TRBD2 (6 bases). V was shortened by 0 bases and J by 2 bases, with 10 bases between the two germline ends. Germline CDR1 is SGDLS and CDR2 is YYNGEE. CDR3 size: 15 residues.

This clone is a singleton in its sample. The chain carries TRBV29-1 and TRBJ1-4; D possibly corresponds to TRBD1 (6 bases). CDR1 is SQVTM, CDR2 ANQGSEA, per germline. V lost 7 bases and J lost 8, with 11 bases in between. The CDR3 covers 11 residues. CDR3 residues: CSALTGEKLFF. Written as DNA, the CDR3 is TGCAGCGCCCTGACAGGAGAAAAACTGTTTTTT.

The chain carries TRBV9 and TRBJ2-1; possibly TRBD1 for D (6 bases). CDR1 is SGDLS and CDR2 is YYNGEE in the germline V gene. This CDR3 has 16 residues. V was pared by 3 bases and J by 7 bases, with 20 bases between. The CDR3 DNA sequence: TGTGCCAGCAGCGCTCATGGACAGAGACTACTGAATGAGCAGTTCTTC. It is translated as CASSAHGQRLLNEQFF.

This sequence joins TRBV4-3 and TRBJ1-2; D gene unclear. Trimming pared 3 bases from V and 1 base from J, leaving 15 bases between. Germline lookup yields CDR1 LGHNA and CDR2 YSLEER. The CDR3 is 16 residues long. The chain's CDR3 is CASSHDPSGVNYGYTF. CDR3 nucleotides: TGCGCCAGCAGCCATGATCCATCCGGGGTTAACTATGGCTACACCTTC.

V and J are TRBV18 and TRBJ1-1; 7 bases align to TRBD1. CDR1 is KGHSH, CDR2 LQKENI, per germline. The CDR3 runs to 15 residues. The V and J ends lost 2 bases and 7 bases, in that order; junction bases with no gene match: 10. For the CDR3, the DNA is TGTGCCAGCTCACCATGGTTCGGACAGGACGGTGAAGCTTTCTTT. Amino acids: CASSPWFGQDGEAFF.

The chain is built from TRBV7-2 and TRBJ2-1; 11 positions agree with TRBD2. Germline trimming cut 1 base from V and 5 bases from J; bases unmatched to any gene: 4. Germline assignment: CDR1 SGHTA and CDR2 FQGNSA. CDR3 length equals 16 residues. CDR3 sequence: CASSLGGTSGDNEQFF. The CDR3, as DNA: TGTGCCAGCAGCTTAGGCGGGACTAGCGGTGACAATGAGCAGTTCTTC. Full variable domain (outside the CDR3, taken from reference TRBV7-2 and TRBJ2-1): GAGVSQSPSNKVTEKGKDVELRCDPISGHTALYWYRQSLGQGLEFLIYFQGNSAPDKSGLPSDRFSAERTGGSVSTLTIQRTQQEDSAVYLCASSLGGTSGDNEQFFGPGTRLTVL.

The chain carries TRBV27 and TRBJ2-7, with 9 bases that match TRBD1. This CDR3 region has 15 residues. Germline CDR1 reads MNHEY; CDR2 reads SMNVEV (reference sequence). J lost 9 bases, V lost 2 bases, and 11 bases had no gene match. Here the CDR3 DNA reads TGTGCCAGCAGTTTAGCCGGGACAGGGTCATATGGGCAGTACTTC. Translating gives CASSLAGTGSYGQYF.

Note on this clone: This sample also contains other DNA sequences that code for the same CDR3. The chain is built from TRBV6-5 and TRBJ1-6; D gene uncertain. Germline V CDR1 and CDR2: MNHEY, SVGAGI. This CDR3 is built from 14 residues. V was cut by 9 bases and J by 0 bases, with 9 bases left in between. The CDR3 sequence is CASRLSSYNSPLHF. CDR3 sequence (DNA): TGTGCCAGTCGGTTAAGCTCCTATAATTCACCCCTCCACTTT.

The V gene is TRBV19, the J gene TRBJ2-7, with D possibly TRBD2 on 7 matching bases. The germline V and J ends were trimmed by 6 bases and 6 bases, with 18 bases remaining between them. This CDR3 is 14 amino acids long. Germline values: CDR1 LNHDA, CDR2 SQIVND (reference sequence). DNA of the CDR3: TGTGCCAGTAGAGACCTTCAGGGGAGGGGCGAGCAGTACTTC. Translated: CASRDLQGRGEQYF.

The genes are TRBV3-1 (or the pseudogene TRBV3-2) and TRBJ1-2, with D tentatively TRBD1 (6 bases). This CDR3 is built from 13 residues. Germline V gene sequence: CDR1 LGHDT, CDR2 YNNKEL (reference sequence). V dropped 5 bases and J dropped 2 bases, with 9 bases sitting between them. The CDR3 sequence: CASSGQRNYGYTF. The CDR3 DNA reads as TGTGCCAGCAGCGGACAGCGCAACTATGGCTACACCTTC.

V and J are TRBV4-2 and TRBJ1-5; D gene ambiguous. V lost 0 bases to trimming and J lost 0 bases, with 6 bases between them. Germline loops: CDR1 LGHNA, CDR2 YNFKEQ. The length of the CDR3 is 15 residues. The DNA for the CDR3 is TGTGCCAGCAGCCAAGACCCCTATAGCAATCAGCCCCAGCATTTT. This sequence encodes CASSQDPYSNQPQHF.

J is TRBJ2-2 and V is TRBV19; D is ambiguous. V lost 6 bases and J lost 0, with 11 bases in between. The CDR3 spans 15 residues. From germline, CDR1 is LNHDA and CDR2 SQIVND (reference sequence). CDR3 residues: CASSGISANTGELFF. DNA of the CDR3: TGTGCCAGTAGCGGAATAAGCGCGAACACCGGGGAGCTGTTTTTT.

The CDR3 sequence is CASSAFSSPLHF. The CDR3 DNA follows: TGTGCCAGCAGCGCGTTTAGCTCACCCCTCCACTTT. This chain uses TRBV7-9 with TRBJ1-6; no clear D. The CDR3 runs 12 residues. Trimming left V 5 bases short and J 10 bases short, with 9 bases between. CDR1 SEHNR and CDR2 FQNEAQ come from the germline V gene (reference sequence).

The chain is built from TRBV3-1 (or the pseudogene TRBV3-2) and TRBJ1-3; D not resolved. The germline CDR1 and CDR2 sequences are LGHDT and YNNKEL (reference sequence). This CDR3 has 16 amino acids. V was clipped by 1 base and J by 0 bases, with 10 bases between them. As DNA, the CDR3 is TGTGCCAGCAGCCAAGGGGGAGGCAGCTCTGGAAACACCATATATTTT. Its protein is CASSQGGGSSGNTIYF.

This clone was counted between two and nine times. The genes are TRBV2 and TRBJ1-2, with 7 bases aligning to TRBD1. Germline loops: CDR1 SNHLY, CDR2 FYNNEI. V was clipped by 10 bases and J by 0 bases; unmatched bases: 8. The CDR3 runs to 14 residues. CDR3 protein: CAKKGAGTNYGYTF. Written as DNA, the CDR3 is TGTGCCAAAAAGGGGGCAGGTACTAACTATGGCTACACCTTC.

This chain links TRBV24-1 with TRBJ2-7; TRBD1 is a possible D gene (5 bases). V gave up 3 bases and J gave up 4 bases, with 15 bases separating them. Germline V gene lookup returns CDR1 KGHDR and CDR2 SFDVKD. This CDR3 region has 15 residues. The DNA of the CDR3 is TGTGCCACCAGTGATCCACAGGCAGGGTTTTACGAGCAGTACTTC. Translating gives CATSDPQAGFYEQYF.

The V call is TRBV11-3, the J call TRBJ2-7; 7 bases map to TRBD1. This CDR3 contains 13 residues. The V gene's germline CDR1 is SGHNT and CDR2 YENEEA. The junction had 9 bases not matched to a gene; V was cut back by 7 bases and J by 6 bases. The CDR3 loop is CASKRTGTTEQYF. The CDR3 nucleotides are TGTGCCAGCAAGCGGACAGGAACGACCGAGCAGTACTTC. The full variable domain, with the rest looked up from reference TRBV11-3 and TRBJ2-7, is EAGVVQSPRYKIIEKKQPVAFWCNPISGHNTLYWYLQNLGQGPELLIRYENEEAVDDSQLPKDRFSAERLKGVDSTLKIQPAELGDSAVYLCASKRTGTTEQYFGPGTRLTVT.

The rearrangement links TRBV6-5 to TRBJ2-1; the D is unclear. Trimming took off 2 bases at V and 6 bases at J, with 11 bases between the two ends. This CDR3 comprises 14 residues. Germline CDR1 reads MNHEY; CDR2 reads SVGAGI. This CDR3 reads CASSYVRIGNEQFF. The CDR3 region has the DNA TGTGCCAGCAGTTACGTCAGGATTGGCAATGAGCAGTTCTTC.

The chain recombines TRBV7-2 with TRBJ2-7; D unresolved. Trimming took off 11 bases at V and 5 bases at J, with 7 bases between the two ends. Germline loops: CDR1 SGHTA, CDR2 FQGNSA. The CDR3 loop spans 9 amino acids. CDR3 residues: CAPEHEQYF. CDR3 in DNA: TGTGCCCCGGAGCACGAGCAGTACTTC.

The chain has TRBV5-1 and TRBJ1-1; 10 bases map to TRBD1. CDR3 size: 15 residues. Germline V CDR1 and CDR2: SGHRS, YFSETQ. V was clipped by 2 bases and J by 1 base; unmatched bases: 2. CDR3 amino acids: CASSLRTGGNTEAFF. The CDR3 DNA follows: TGCGCCAGCAGCTTACGGACAGGGGGGAACACTGAAGCTTTCTTT. Complete variable domain (other parts from reference TRBV5-1 and TRBJ1-1): KAGVTQTPRYLIKTRGQQVTLSCSPISGHRSVSWYQQTPGQGLQFLFEYFSETQRNKGNFPGRFSGRQFSNSRSEMNVSTLELGDSALYLCASSLRTGGNTEAFFGQGTRLTVV.

This chain connects TRBV10-3 to TRBJ2-5; possible D gene TRBD2, 5 bases. The CDR3 consists of 14 residues. Germline CDR1 reads ENHRY; CDR2 reads SYGVKD. With 3 bases removed from V and 5 bases from J, the gap between germline ends came to 13 bases. The CDR3: CAISDVSGVETQYF. The CDR3 nucleotides are TGTGCCATCAGTGACGTTTCCGGGGTCGAGACCCAGTACTTC.

This sequence joins TRBV6-5 and TRBJ2-7; TRBD2 matches at 8 bases. The CDR3 contains 16 residues. Germline V gives CDR1 MNHEY, CDR2 SVGAGI. Trimming took 3 bases from V and 4 from J; bases not matched to a gene: 11. As DNA, the CDR3 is TGTGCCAGCAGTTATACCGGGACTAGGAAACCTTACGAGCAGTACTTC. This sequence encodes CASSYTGTRKPYEQYF.